This T cell receptor (beta chain) was sequenced in a study of shared clonotypes between healthy human individuals. In regard to this clone: Its cognate antigen is unknown.

Findings and caveats of the study: A few donors shared roughly 5% of their naive CD4 clonotypes. Sequencing of the sorted subsets was shown by rarefaction to be incomplete despite large depth. Some clonotypes were shared by all four sorted-subset donors, while others were not shared. The non-shared ones had lower generation probabilities than the shared ones.

150 to 250 ng DNA, 25,000 to 35,000 T cell genomes, went into each sorted-subset replicate PCR. Using immunoSEQ multiplex PCR, the repertoire was profiled, and TCRdb retains in-frame clones only, with some absent. Of about 1 million clones listed, more than 65% were seen once; the top ten hold around 1.5%. Germline CDR1 SGHRS, CDR2 YFSETQ. V trimming: 4 bases; J trimming: 2 bases; junction bases outside the gene matches: 10. CDR3 length: 18 amino acids. This TCR derives from a young man in good health. The V call is TRBV5-1, the J call TRBJ2-7; 15 bases line up with TRBD2. Source material: memory CD4+ T cells sorted from blood. Subset: CD45RA-negative fraction. The CDR3: CASSPGLAGGPDTYEQYF. CDR3 DNA sequence: TGCGCCAGCAGCCCCGGACTAGCGGGAGGGCCCGACACCTACGAGCAGTACTTC.